The subject of this entry is one T cell receptor beta chain. What it binds is not known. A deep-level run was used for the assay. The table came from immunoSEQ multiplex PCR; TCRdb's copy has only in-frame clones and leaves some out. The sample records under 2,500,000 clones, roughly 95% being singletons. The sample comes from a study of shared clonotypes between healthy human individuals. Study outcomes and limitations: All-four-donor shared clonotypes had higher generation probabilities than non-shared clonotypes did. The sampled material consisted only of blood, and tissue repertoires are likely to differ.

The junction had 11 bases not matched to a gene; V was cut back by 0 bases and J by 0 bases. Per germline, CDR1 SGHVS and CDR2 FNYEAQ. The CDR3 sequence is 19 residues long. The investigators split CD4+ cells into a CD45RA+ naive subset and a CD45RA-negative memory subset. The sequencing sample was made of naive CD4+ T cells sorted from blood. Subset here: CD45RA+ positively selected. The gene calls are TRBV7-6 and TRBJ2-3, with 8 bases that match TRBD2. The source of this sequence is a man between 18 and 29 years old in good health. The CDR3 DNA sequence: TGTGCCAGCAGCTTAGCCCTCTCCCTGGCGGGGGGCAGCACAGATACGCAGTATTTT. It specifies CASSLALSLAGGSTDTQYF.